One T cell receptor (beta chain) is described in this entry. Antigen unknown. In each case, RNA was isolated and then reverse transcribed into cDNA as the sequencing template. Here immunoSEQ multiplex PCR was the method, and the copy in TCRdb shows in-frame clones only, minus some. The profile shows 65,000 to 75,000 clones, about half of them singletons. This sample was included in a study of CD8+ T cells in alopecia areata. About the research overall: At a dose of 5 to 10 mg twice daily, oral tofacitinib was given to treated patients. Tofacitinib ran for 6 to 18 months before 6 months off drug. The study's findings and limits: Sharing of TCR sequences between patients (possibly for HLA-related reasons) was less clear than in mice. Sequenced scalp T cells also include alphabeta T cells resident in normal skin.

This sample comprised CD8+ T cells sorted from blood, obtained at week 0. The source of this sequence is a human donor with alopecia areata.

For the CDR3, the DNA is TGTGCCACCAGCAGAGTATCAGCCAAAAACATTCAGTACTTC. Translation gives CATSRVSAKNIQYF. This chain joins TRBV15 and TRBJ2-4, with D uncertain. In germline, CDR1 is LNHNV, CDR2 YYDKDF (reference sequence). V was cut by 1 base and J by 0 bases, with 4 bases left in between. This CDR3 has 14 amino acids.